This TCR beta chain was profiled in a study of OX40 agonist ivuxolimab in advanced cancers. TCRdb's copy holds only in-frame clones and misses some; the assay was immunoSEQ multiplex PCR. The sample consists of over 55,000 clones, 84% of them appearing once. This TCR was sampled from an adult with an advanced solid tumor such as melanoma, head and neck, liver or kidney cancer. Sequenced here: CD4+ or CD8+ T cells sorted from blood, sampled in a trial of the OX40 agonist ivuxolimab.

CDR3 loop: CASSALGAPSTDTQYF. CDR3 nucleotide sequence: TGTGCCAGCAGCGCCCTGGGTGCCCCTAGCACAGATACGCAGTATTTT. The chain uses TRBV9 and TRBJ2-3; D is unclear. This CDR3 is 16 amino acids long. Germline V gives CDR1 SGDLS, CDR2 YYNGEE. With 3 bases removed from V and 0 bases from J, the gap between germline ends came to 14 bases.